This record looks at one TCR beta chain sequence and its context. This record comes from a study of blood T cell repertoires in COVID-19. Study overall: The United States, Italy and Spain were the sources of the acute and convalescent COVID-19 samples. PBMCs, B-cell-depleted T cells, or T cells were the source of the cDNA or gDNA that made up the material.

In the study's own analysis: Amplification from reference gene primers served as the basis for estimated nucleated cell counts. Method: immunoSEQ multiplex PCR; TCRdb's copy keeps in-frame clones and lacks some. That table is the source of V, J and clone size, and D and trimming were worked out from the DNA. The sample lists tens of thousands of clones; about 86% were seen once. V lost 5 bases and J 5 bases, leaving 13 bases between the germline ends. Germline V CDR1 and CDR2: GTSNPN, SVGIG (reference sequence). This CDR3 contains 13 residues. The chain employs TRBV30 and TRBJ1-5; tentatively, D is TRBD1 (5 bases). The clonotype was recovered from a woman between 65 and 79 years old with active COVID-19. The sample consisted of peripheral blood. CDR3 DNA sequence: TGTGCCTGGGGGGCAGGGTGGGATCAGCCCCAGCATTTT. Translated: CAWGAGWDQPQHF.